Listed below are T cell receptor beta chains from one sample, sequenced in a study of blood T cell repertoires in COVID-19. The protocol was immunoSEQ multiplex PCR, while the TCRdb copy is restricted to in-frame clones and leaves out a portion. The sample yields around 56,000 clones, over 75% seen once. The sequenced sample was peripheral blood. Every receptor here comes from a man aged 55 to 70 with active or convalescent COVID-19. CDR3s include the opening cysteine and the closing phenylalanine or tryptophan. A D gene is named only where the DNA matches it firmly. Where a row states a size, it is once, few, many or the class of an expanded clone; other rows omit it.

v_gene	abundance	d_gene	j_gene	CDR3aa	CDR3nt
TRBV4-2	.	.	TRBJ1-3	CASSQQGSGNTIYF	TGTGCCAGCAGCCAACAGGGATCTGGAAACACCATATATTTT
TRBV3-1/TRBV3-2	.	TRBD2	TRBJ2-3	CASSQGLAGGQNTQYF	TGTGCCAGCAGCCAGGGACTAGCGGGGGGGCAAAATACGCAGTATTTT
TRBV18	.	TRBD2	TRBJ2-3	CASSASGTPGDTQYF	TGTGCCAGCTCTGCTAGCGGGACTCCGGGGGATACGCAGTATTTT
TRBV9	.	TRBD1	TRBJ2-6	CASSAHPGRQGLWANVLTF	TGTGCCAGCAGCGCCCATCCTGGGAGACAGGGGCTGTGGGCCAACGTCCTGACTTTC
TRBV30	.	.	TRBJ2-7	CAWSERHEQYF	TGTGCCTGGAGTGAGAGGCACGAGCAGTACTTC
TRBV11-2	.	.	TRBJ1-5	CASSLDFWASEQDSNQPQHF	TGTGCCAGCAGCTTAGATTTCTGGGCTAGTGAACAGGATAGCAATCAGCCCCAGCATTTT
TRBV2	.	.	TRBJ1-2	CASSGGRGYGYTF	TGTGCCAGCAGCGGGGGGCGCGGCTATGGCTACACCTTC
TRBV11-2	once	TRBD2	TRBJ2-1	CASSLASGYNEQFF	TGTGCCAGCAGCTTGGCTAGCGGTTACAATGAGCAGTTCTTC
TRBV23-1	.	.	TRBJ2-7	CASSQMGALGTHEQYF	TGCGCCAGCAGTCAAATGGGGGCACTAGGGACCCACGAGCAGTACTTC
TRBV5-1	.	.	TRBJ1-1	CASSPHHEAEGEAFF	TGCGCCAGCAGCCCCCATCACGAGGCGGAGGGTGAAGCTTTCTTT
TRBV27	.	TRBD1	TRBJ1-2	CASSLGGTGTYGYTF	TGTGCCAGCAGTTTAGGAGGGACAGGGACTTATGGCTACACCTTC
TRBV19	.	TRBD2	TRBJ2-1	CASSMRSGLAGVYNEQFF	TGTGCCAGTAGTATGAGGAGCGGACTAGCGGGAGTATACAATGAGCAGTTCTTC
TRBV2	.	TRBD2	TRBJ2-1	CASSEQRELWNEQFF	TGTGCCAGCAGTGAACAGCGGGAGCTTTGGAATGAGCAGTTCTTC
TRBV27	.	.	TRBJ2-3	CASSGQRGTTQYF	TGTGCCAGCAGCGGACAGAGGGGGACTACGCAGTATTTT
TRBV24-1	.	TRBD2	TRBJ2-1	CATSDQSGRAVEQFF	TGTGCCACCAGTGACCAAAGCGGGAGGGCCGTAGAGCAGTTCTTC